A single T cell receptor (beta chain) is shown here with its context. This clone has only one observation. The specificity of this receptor is unknown. The record has no base qualities; no much larger clone is one base away. The record originates from a study of blood T cell repertoires in COVID-19 (dated by TCRdb to the early 2020s). Background on the whole study: Collaborator samples came from the United States, Italy and Spain and covered acute and convalescent phases of COVID-19. The sample metadata nearly always contained a de-identified subject ID, COVID-19 status, age in years and sex. The prospective study material was composed of cDNA or gDNA derived from T cells, B-cell-depleted T cells, or PBMCs. HLA class I and class II types, where available, came from metadata supplied by the sample provider rather than from assay-based typing. The repertoires were released in a freely available public database meant as a resource for research on the immune response to SARS-CoV-2. The dataset comprised deeply sampled blood TCRbeta repertoires from subjects exposed to, actively infected with, or recovered from COVID-19. Samples were obtained from the ongoing ImmuneRACE study (first 160 participants) and from 1,200 or so subjects provided by 6 global collaborators.

The CDR3 runs 14 residues from the cysteine to the phenylalanine. Just CDR3 DNA is preserved here, 42 bases in frame from base 1. V is pared back by 0 bases and J by 4 bases, with 10 bases lying between the germline termini. The germline V gene (reference sequence) gives CDR1 as MNHEY and CDR2 as SMNVEV. TCRbeta CDR3 regions were amplified from genomic DNA by means of the immunoSEQ Assay, a bias-controlled multiplex PCR. The study's processing was this. Within the assay, amplification of reference gene primers was used to estimate how many nucleated cells each sample contained. To quantify the absolute abundance of each unique TCRbeta CDR3 rearrangement, sequence reads were collapsed and filtered. For each sample, productive Simpson clonality was calculated by taking the square root of Simpson's diversity index across productive rearrangements. TCRdb retrieved this table from immuneACCESS and kept in-frame rearrangements only. Not all clones are present; in checked studies, unresolved V genes account for under half, and no reason is known for the remainder. V and J calls and clone size are given by that table; D and trimming were obtained from the DNA. The sample includes some 420,000 clones, with around 87% observed a single time. The ten biggest clones cover around 1.1% of the sample.

Participants in the prospective study were aged roughly 18 to 95 years, lived in 20 to 25 United States geographic areas, and enrolled through a virtual design. In the prospective study, participants were assigned to cohorts based on the clinical history participants reported in a screening survey and a study questionnaire. ImmuneRACE Cohort 3 recovered participants were defined by two consecutive negative NP/OP PCR tests, healthcare professional clearance, or symptom resolution. In the prospective study, mobile phlebotomists collected whole blood, serum and a nasopharyngeal or oropharyngeal swab from each participant. Prospective study participants could optionally give additional blood draws and questionnaires over an approximately 2-month period. Before DNA extraction, blood samples from the prospective study were shipped at room temperature or frozen. The investigation overall reported the following: The amount of clinical and demographic metadata varied by source and participant and was provided uncurated.

The TCR sequence derives from a man aged 25 to 45 who had recovered from COVID-19. Sequences were obtained from PBMCs or T cells enriched from blood (not recorded which). The sequence joins TRBV27 to TRBJ2-7, and the D gene may be TRBD2, 6 bases matching. Here is the DNA: TGTGCCAGCAGTTTATCTGGGACTCTTTACGAGCAGTACTTC. Its amino acids are CASSLSGTLYEQYF.